These T cell receptor beta chains were read from a single sample in a study of CD8+CD57+ T cells in acquired aplastic anemia. TCRdb recomputed calls from the reads with MiXCR, one row per CDR3 protein. The sample has 200,000 or so distinct CDR3 sequences, less than 65% seen once. Specimen: sorted CD4+, CD8+, or CD8+CD57+ T cells (not recorded which) from PBMCs. The receptors come from a human donor with severe aplastic anemia or a healthy control (not recorded which). Each CDR3 is given with its conserved first and last residue.

cdr3_aa	v_call	j_call
CASSNRAAADNEQFF	TRBV19	TRBJ2-1
CASSRDPHRETQYF	TRBV5-4	TRBJ2-5
CATSRAPDRRNSPLHF	TRBV15	TRBJ1-6
CASSLAITLAGGTEAFF	TRBV7-8	TRBJ1-1
CASSMWRDQPQHF	TRBV19	TRBJ1-5
CSAPVENTEAFF	TRBV20-1	TRBJ1-1
CASSERAGVPYEQYF	TRBV2	TRBJ2-7
CASSFDRAVSGNTIYF	TRBV13	TRBJ1-3
CAISRPWGNQPQHF	TRBV24-1	TRBJ1-5
CASSLVGGPGENTEAFF	TRBV5-1	TRBJ1-1
CASSLAQGHNSPLHF	TRBV7-9	TRBJ1-6
CATSEGILAFF	TRBV24-1	TRBJ1-1
CASSLGGREAHEQYF	TRBV12-3/TRBV12-4	TRBJ2-7
CASSKGAEDGYTF	TRBV7-9	TRBJ1-2
CASSLGASGTGTDTQYF	TRBV7-9	TRBJ2-3
CASSEQVDQPQHF	TRBV2	TRBJ1-5
CATSRDPGDGPQHF	TRBV15	TRBJ1-5
CASGLATGGSGETQYF	TRBV12-5	TRBJ2-5
CASRSGMSYEQYF	TRBV7-2	TRBJ2-7
CAISGLAQSTNTGELFF	TRBV10-3	TRBJ2-2
CASSLSWDTEAFF	TRBV27	TRBJ1-1
CATSFTRGAGETQYF	TRBV15	TRBJ2-5
CASSSVAGGRNTQYF	TRBV7-2	TRBJ2-3
CATSAETQYF	TRBV24-1	TRBJ2-5
CASSYSQQGENYEQYF	TRBV6-1	TRBJ2-7
CASSYRWDETGALYYGYTF	TRBV6-1	TRBJ1-2